This T cell receptor (beta chain) was documented in a study of shared clonotypes between healthy human individuals. Repertoires were generated with immunoSEQ multiplex PCR, while TCRdb's copy carries only in-frame clones and drops some. The table has 700,000 to 950,000 clones, 96% seen once. The naive CD8 population came from CD45RO-negative cells selected for CCR7, without terminally differentiated effector memory CD45RA+ cells. Healthy and HIV-negative, the adult donors had no recent acute infections or vaccinations. Study outcomes and limitations: The study sampled only blood, and tissue repertoires likely differ. Generation probabilities of non-shared clonotypes were lower (relative to those shared by all four donors). Depth of sequencing was expected to influence donor clonotype sharing.

V lost 4 bases and J lost 5; bases outside the gene matches: 8. This CDR3 has 15 amino acids. The germline V gene has CDR1 MNHEY and CDR2 SMNVEV (reference sequence). This clone was detected only once. Antigen unknown. Sequenced sample: naive CD8+ T cells sorted from blood. The TCR was taken from a young man in good health. V is TRBV27 and J is TRBJ2-7; 10 bases map to TRBD2. The CDR3 reads CASSSLAGAQHEQYF. The DNA of the CDR3 is TGTGCCAGCAGTTCGCTAGCGGGAGCCCAGCACGAGCAGTACTTC.